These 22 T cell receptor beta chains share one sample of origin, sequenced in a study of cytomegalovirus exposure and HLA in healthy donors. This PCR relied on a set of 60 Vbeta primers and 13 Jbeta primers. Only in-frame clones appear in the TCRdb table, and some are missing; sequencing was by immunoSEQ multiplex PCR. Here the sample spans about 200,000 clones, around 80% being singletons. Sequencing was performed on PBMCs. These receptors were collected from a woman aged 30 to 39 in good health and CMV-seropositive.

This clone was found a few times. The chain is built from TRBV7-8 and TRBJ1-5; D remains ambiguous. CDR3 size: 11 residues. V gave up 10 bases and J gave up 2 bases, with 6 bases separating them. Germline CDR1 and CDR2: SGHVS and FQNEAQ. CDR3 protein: CATGGNQPQHF. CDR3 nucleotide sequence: TGTGCCACAGGTGGCAATCAGCCCCAGCATTTT.

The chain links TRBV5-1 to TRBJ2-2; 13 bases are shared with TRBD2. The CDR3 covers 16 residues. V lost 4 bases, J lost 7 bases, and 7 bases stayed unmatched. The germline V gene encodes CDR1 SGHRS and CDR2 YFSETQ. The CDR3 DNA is TGCGCCAGCAGCGCGACTAGCGGGGGGCCTGGCGGGGAGCTGTTTTTT. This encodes CASSATSGGPGGELFF.

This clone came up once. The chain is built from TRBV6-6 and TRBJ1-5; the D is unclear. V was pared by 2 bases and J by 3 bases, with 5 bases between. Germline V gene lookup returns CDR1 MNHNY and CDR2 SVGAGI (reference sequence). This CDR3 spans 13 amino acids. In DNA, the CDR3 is TGTGCCAGCAGTTACGTGGCCAATCAGCCCCAGCATTTT. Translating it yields CASSYVANQPQHF.

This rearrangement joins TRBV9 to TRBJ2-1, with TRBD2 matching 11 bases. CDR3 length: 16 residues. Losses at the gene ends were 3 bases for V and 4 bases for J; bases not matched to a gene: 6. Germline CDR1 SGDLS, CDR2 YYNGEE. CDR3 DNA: TGTGCCAGCAGCGGGGGAACTAGCGGGAGATACAATGAGCAGTTCTTC. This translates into CASSGGTSGRYNEQFF.

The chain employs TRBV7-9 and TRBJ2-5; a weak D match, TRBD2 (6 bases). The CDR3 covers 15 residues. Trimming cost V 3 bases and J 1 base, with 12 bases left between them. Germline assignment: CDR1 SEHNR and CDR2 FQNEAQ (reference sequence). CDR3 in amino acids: CASSLGGMGQETQYF. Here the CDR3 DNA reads TGTGCCAGCAGCTTGGGCGGGATGGGCCAAGAGACCCAGTACTTC. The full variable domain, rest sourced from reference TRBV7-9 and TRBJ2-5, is DTGVSQNPRHKITKRGQNVTFRCDPISEHNRLYWYRQTLGQGPEFLTYFQNEAQLEKSRLLSDRFSAERPKGSFSTLEIQRTEQGDSAMYLCASSLGGMGQETQYFGPGTRLLVL.

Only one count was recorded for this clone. The CDR3 loop is CASKKTEASYEQYF. CDR3 sequence (DNA): TGTGCCAGCAAGAAGACAGAGGCTTCCTACGAGCAGTACTTC. V is TRBV2 and J is TRBJ2-7; D might be TRBD1 (5 bases). Per germline, CDR1 SNHLY and CDR2 FYNNEI. CDR3 length: 14 residues. Trimming cost V 7 bases and J 1 base, with 14 bases left between them.

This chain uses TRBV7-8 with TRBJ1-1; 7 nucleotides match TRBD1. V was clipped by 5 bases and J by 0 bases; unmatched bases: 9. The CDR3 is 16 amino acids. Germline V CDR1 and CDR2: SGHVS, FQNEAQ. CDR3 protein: CASSPLQGIMNTEAFF. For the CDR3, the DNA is TGTGCCAGCAGCCCCTTACAGGGGATTATGAACACTGAAGCTTTCTTT.

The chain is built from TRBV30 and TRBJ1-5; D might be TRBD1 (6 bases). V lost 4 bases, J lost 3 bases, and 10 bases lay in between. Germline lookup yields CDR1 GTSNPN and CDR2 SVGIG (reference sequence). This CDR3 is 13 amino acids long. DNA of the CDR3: TGTGCCTGGAACCCAGGGGTCAATCAGCCCCAGCATTTT. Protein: CAWNPGVNQPQHF.

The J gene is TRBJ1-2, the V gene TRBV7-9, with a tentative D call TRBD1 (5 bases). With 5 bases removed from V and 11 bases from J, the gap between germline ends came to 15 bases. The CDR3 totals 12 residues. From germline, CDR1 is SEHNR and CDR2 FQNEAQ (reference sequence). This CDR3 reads CASSNRDLRYTF. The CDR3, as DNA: TGTGCCAGCAGCAATCGGGACTTAAGATACACCTTC.

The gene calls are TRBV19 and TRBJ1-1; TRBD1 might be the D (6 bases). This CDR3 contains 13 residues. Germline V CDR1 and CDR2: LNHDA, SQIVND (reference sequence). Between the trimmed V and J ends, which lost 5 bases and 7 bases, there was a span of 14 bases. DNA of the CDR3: TGTGCCAGTAGTCTCAGGGGACCGATTGAAGCTTTCTTT. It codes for CASSLRGPIEAFF.

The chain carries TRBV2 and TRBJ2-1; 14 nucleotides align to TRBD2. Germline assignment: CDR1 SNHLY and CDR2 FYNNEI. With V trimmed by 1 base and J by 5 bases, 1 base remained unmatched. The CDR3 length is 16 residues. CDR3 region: CASSEGLAGGNNEQFF. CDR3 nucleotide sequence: TGTGCCAGCAGTGAAGGACTAGCGGGAGGGAACAATGAGCAGTTCTTC.

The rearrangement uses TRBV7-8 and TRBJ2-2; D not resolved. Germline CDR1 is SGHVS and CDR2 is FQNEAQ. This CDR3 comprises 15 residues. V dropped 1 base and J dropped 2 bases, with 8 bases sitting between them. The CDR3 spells CASSLGRFNTGELFF. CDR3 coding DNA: TGTGCCAGCAGCTTAGGCAGGTTCAACACCGGGGAGCTGTTTTTT.

The CDR3 loop reads CASSPLTADEQYF. CDR3 nucleotides: TGTGCCAGCAGTCCCCTGACAGCTGACGAGCAGTACTTC. This sequence joins TRBV6-5 and TRBJ2-7; weak D call: TRBD1 (5 bases). The CDR3 sequence is 13 residues long. The germline V gene has CDR1 MNHEY and CDR2 SVGAGI. V lost 5 bases and J 5 bases, leaving 13 bases between the germline ends.

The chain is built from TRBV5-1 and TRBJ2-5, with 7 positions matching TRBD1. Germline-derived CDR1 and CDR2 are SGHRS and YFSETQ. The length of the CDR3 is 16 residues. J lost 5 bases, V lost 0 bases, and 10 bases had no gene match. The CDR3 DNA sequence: TGCGCCAGCAGCTTGGCACAGGGGCCACCAGGGGAGACCCAGTACTTC. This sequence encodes CASSLAQGPPGETQYF. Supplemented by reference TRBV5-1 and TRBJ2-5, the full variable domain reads KAGVTQTPRYLIKTRGQQVTLSCSPISGHRSVSWYQQTPGQGLQFLFEYFSETQRNKGNFPGRFSGRQFSNSRSEMNVSTLELGDSALYLCASSLAQGPPGETQYFGPGTRLLVL.

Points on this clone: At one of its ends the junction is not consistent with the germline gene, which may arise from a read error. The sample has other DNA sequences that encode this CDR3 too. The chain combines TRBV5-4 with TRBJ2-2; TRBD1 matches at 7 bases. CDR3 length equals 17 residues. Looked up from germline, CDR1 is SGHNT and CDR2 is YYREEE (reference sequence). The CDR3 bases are TGCGCCAGCAGCCAAGATCCCAGACAGGGATTCACCGGGGAGCTGTTTTTT. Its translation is CASSQDPRQGFTGELFF.

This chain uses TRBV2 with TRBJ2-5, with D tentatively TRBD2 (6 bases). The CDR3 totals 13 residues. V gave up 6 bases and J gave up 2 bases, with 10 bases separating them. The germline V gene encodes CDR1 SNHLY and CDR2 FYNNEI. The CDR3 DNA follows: TGTGCCAGCAGGGCGGGACGTCAAGAGACCCAGTACTTC. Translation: CASRAGRQETQYF.

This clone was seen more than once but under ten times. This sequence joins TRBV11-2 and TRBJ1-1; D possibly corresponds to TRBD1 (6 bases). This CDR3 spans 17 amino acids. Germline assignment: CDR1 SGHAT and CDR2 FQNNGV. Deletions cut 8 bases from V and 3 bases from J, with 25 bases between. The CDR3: CASGPTGLRWYDTEAFF. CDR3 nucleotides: TGTGCCAGCGGACCTACAGGGCTTCGATGGTATGACACTGAAGCTTTCTTT.

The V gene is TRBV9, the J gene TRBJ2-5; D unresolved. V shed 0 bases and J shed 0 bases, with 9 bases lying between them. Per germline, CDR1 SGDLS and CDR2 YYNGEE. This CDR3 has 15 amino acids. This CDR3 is CASSVGSAYQETQYF. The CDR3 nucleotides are TGTGCCAGCAGCGTAGGCAGCGCGTACCAAGAGACCCAGTACTTC.

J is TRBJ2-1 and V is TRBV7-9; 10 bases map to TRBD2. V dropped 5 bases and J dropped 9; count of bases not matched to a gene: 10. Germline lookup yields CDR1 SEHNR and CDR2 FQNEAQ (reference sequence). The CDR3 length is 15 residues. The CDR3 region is CASSLVSGRVGEQFF. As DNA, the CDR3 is TGTGCCAGCAGCCTCGTCAGCGGGAGGGTTGGTGAGCAGTTCTTC.

CDR3 in amino acids: CASRTVGGAIDEQFF. The CDR3, as DNA: TGCGCCAGCCGCACCGTCGGGGGGGCCATAGATGAGCAGTTCTTC. The rearrangement links TRBV5-1 to TRBJ2-1, with 8 bases fitting TRBD2. The CDR3 contains 15 residues. Germline-derived CDR1 and CDR2 are SGHRS and YFSETQ. The ends lost 7 bases at V and 8 bases at J; junction bases unmatched: 14.

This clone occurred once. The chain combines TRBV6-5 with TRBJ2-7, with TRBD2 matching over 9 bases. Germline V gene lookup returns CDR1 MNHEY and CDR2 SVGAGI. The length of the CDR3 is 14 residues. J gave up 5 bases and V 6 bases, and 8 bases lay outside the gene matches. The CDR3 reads CASRASGNRDEQYF. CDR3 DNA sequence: TGTGCCAGCAGGGCTAGCGGGAATCGAGACGAGCAGTACTTC.

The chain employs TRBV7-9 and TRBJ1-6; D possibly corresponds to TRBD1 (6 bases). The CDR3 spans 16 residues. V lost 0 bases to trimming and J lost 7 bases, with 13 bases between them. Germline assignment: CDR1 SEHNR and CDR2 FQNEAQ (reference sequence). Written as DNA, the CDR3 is TGTGCCAGCAGCTTAGCTAGGACAGAAGCGAATTCACCCCTCCACTTT. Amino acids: CASSLARTEANSPLHF. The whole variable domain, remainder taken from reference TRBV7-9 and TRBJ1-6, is DTGVSQNPRHKITKRGQNVTFRCDPISEHNRLYWYRQTLGQGPEFLTYFQNEAQLEKSRLLSDRFSAERPKGSFSTLEIQRTEQGDSAMYLCASSLARTEANSPLHFGNGTRLTVT.